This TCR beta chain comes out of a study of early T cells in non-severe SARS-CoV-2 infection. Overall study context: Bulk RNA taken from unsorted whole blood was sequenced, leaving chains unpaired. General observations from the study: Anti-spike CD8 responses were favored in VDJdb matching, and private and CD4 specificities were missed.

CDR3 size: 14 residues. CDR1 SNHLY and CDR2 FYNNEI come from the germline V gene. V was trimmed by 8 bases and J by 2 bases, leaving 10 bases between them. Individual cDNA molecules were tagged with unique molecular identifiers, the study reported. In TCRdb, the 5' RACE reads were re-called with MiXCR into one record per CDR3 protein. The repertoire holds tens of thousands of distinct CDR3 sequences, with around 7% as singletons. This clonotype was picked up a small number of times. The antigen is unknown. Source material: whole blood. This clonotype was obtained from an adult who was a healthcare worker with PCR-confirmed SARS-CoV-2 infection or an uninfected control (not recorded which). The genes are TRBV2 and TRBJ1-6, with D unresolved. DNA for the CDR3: TGTGCCAGCGGTGGGGTTGCCTATAATTCACCCCTCCACTTT. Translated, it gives CASGGVAYNSPLHF.